The following is a TCR beta chain sequence with its context. The target of this receptor is not known. No much larger clonotype is one base removed from it; base qualities were not supplied. The data stem from a study of control samples from healthy donors and cancer patients (dated by TCRdb to the early 2020s). The germline V gene gives CDR1 as SGHVS and CDR2 as FQNEAQ. From the cysteine through the phenylalanine, the CDR3 covers 16 amino acids. The retained sequence is limited to the CDR3, 48 bases, with the frame set at the first base. V has 4 bases trimmed and J has 2 bases trimmed; junction bases matching no gene number 8. Library generation was performed with the immunoSEQ multiplex PCR assay. The table was pulled from immuneACCESS by TCRdb, which kept in-frame rearrangements only. Such tables lose some clones; where checked, under half of the loss comes from unresolved V genes, and the rest has no known cause. In all, the sample holds 40,000 to 60,000 clones, and about nine tenths of those were seen once. Jointly, the top ten make up about 14% of the sample.

The chain joins TRBV7-8 to TRBJ2-5; 9 bases in the middle match TRBD2. The receptor's source is a man aged 55 to 70 with head and neck cancer. The sample comprised PBMCs. The DNA is as follows: TGTGCCAGCAGCTCCGAGCCTAGCGGGGATCAAGAGACCCAGTACTTC. This codes for CASSSEPSGDQETQYF.